This T cell receptor (beta chain) was captured by sequencing in a study of CD8 T cells in Susac syndrome (dated by TCRdb to between 2018 and 2021). For context, the study as a whole: Among the Susac syndrome patients who were sequenced, clinically active disease was present in about six and clinical remission was observed in eight or nine. At blood withdrawal, Susac syndrome patients were therapy-naive, treated with corticosteroids (with IVIg additionally given to some), or treated with IVIg alone. The study used repertoire sequencing to test whether antigen drove CD8+ T cell activation and differentiation in Susac syndrome.

Peripheral blood CD8+ and CD4+ T cells from healthy donors, Susac syndrome patients and multiple sclerosis patients were profiled by high-throughput TCR beta sequencing. The Susac syndrome patients fulfilled recently defined diagnostic criteria for definite or probable disease. Bulk CD8+ and CD4+ T cells were purified by magnetic negative isolation, while CD8+ TEMRA cells were enriched using FACS. Blood was drawn into EDTA tubes, processed within 24 hours, and PBMCs were isolated by density gradient centrifugation. PBMCs destined for TCR sequencing were cryopreserved in liquid nitrogen and later thawed in a 37 °C water bath. A purity of at least 90% was achieved for sorted or isolated CD4+, CD8+ and CD8+ TEMRA cells. Overall study outcomes, separate from this receptor: The TCR sequencing and HLA analysis was acknowledged to have included a relatively small number of individuals. In patients with Susac syndrome, the CD4+ T cell repertoire showed no detectable clonal expansion.

RNA was extracted with the RNeasy kit and roughly 0.5 to 1 ug was reverse transcribed using random hexamers. TCR beta CDR3 regions were amplified with the immunoSEQ multiplex PCR assay covering 54 Vbeta and 13 Jbeta segments. PCR amplification bias was corrected by using a synthetic template baseline for primer optimization and computational correction. The study's own analysis went as follows. Only productive sequences were kept, with reads annotated to V, D and J genes according to IMGT and analyzed in immunoSEQ Analyzer. Clonality was computed as one minus Shannon entropy normalized by log2 of the number of productive unique sequences. Public and private clones were assessed among the 100 most prevalent clones of each patient and control. Clones were defined as Susac-specific when absent from the healthy and MS cohorts, from approximately 970 published viral clones and from other ImmuneACCESS disease sequences. TCRdb cleaned the public reads at Q25 with fastp, built clones with MiXCR and kept in-frame beta chains. Under each unique CDR3 protein, matching rows form one entry showing the most common genes and DNA. TCRdb, rather than the study authors, made the V and J calls. In all, the sample holds 170,000 or so distinct CDR3 sequences, and about 96% of those were seen once. The ten largest clones take up around 0.13% of the sample.

At the junction V is shortened by 5 bases and J by 4 bases; bases outside the gene matches: 5. CDR1 and CDR2 are read off the germline V gene as MNHEY and SVGEGT. Counted from cysteine to phenylalanine, this CDR3 has 15 amino acids. Only CDR3 DNA remains: 45 bases, in frame from the first base. In regard to this clonotype: Its antigen specificity is not known. No base quality values were provided; no much bigger clone lies one nucleotide off.

The sequence joins TRBV6-2 or TRBV6-3 to TRBJ2-5, with 12 bases in between that match TRBD2. Sequencing was performed on CD4+ T cells from PBMCs. This sequence originates from a human donor with Susac syndrome. The CDR3 in this case is CASSVGLAGRETQYF. At the DNA level, the sequence is TGTGCCAGCAGTGTAGGACTAGCGGGACGAGAGACCCAGTACTTC.